The clone carrying this TCR beta chain has only one observation. Antigen unknown. In the same sample, other DNA sequences code for this CDR3. This specimen belongs to a study of shared clonotypes between healthy human individuals. Turning to the study itself: For every donor, three CD4 naive, three CD4 memory, two CD8 naive and one CD8 memory plates were used. Findings of the study overall: The represented genetic and exposure-history diversity was limited by the small number of donors.

Genomic DNA belonging to each subset was distributed in equal measure over several immunoSEQ plates. Sequencing was performed with immunoSEQ multiplex PCR; in TCRdb, only in-frame clones are kept and a portion is missing. The sample has about 2,500,000 clones; about 92% are singletons. Trimming left V 6 bases short and J 2 bases short, with 4 bases between. Germline CDR1 SQVTM, CDR2 ANQGSEA. This CDR3 is built from 10 residues. The TCR was taken from a man aged 18 to 30 in good health. The material sequenced was naive CD4+ T cells sorted from blood. Sample subset: CD45RA+ positively selected. The J gene is TRBJ2-5, the V gene TRBV29-1; no firm D call. In nucleotides, the CDR3 is TGCAGCGTCGGGCAAGAGACCCAGTACTTC. Translation gives CSVGQETQYF.